The 25 T cell receptor beta chains below were found in one sample sequenced in a study of cytomegalovirus exposure and HLA in healthy donors. Sequencing used immunoSEQ multiplex PCR; TCRdb keeps in-frame clones, though not all of them. In the table there are about 56,000 clones, about 96% of which are singletons. The sample comprised PBMCs. These receptors were taken from a woman under 30 in good health and CMV-seronegative.

V gene TRBV18 combines with J gene TRBJ1-4; no reliable D call. This CDR3 has 17 residues. Germline CDR1 KGHSH, CDR2 LQKENI. Trimming cost V 3 bases and J 0 bases, with 14 bases left between them. The CDR3 DNA sequence: TGTGCCAGCTCACCCCAGAGAGGCGCGGCAACTAATGAAAAACTGTTTTTT. Translated, it gives CASSPQRGAATNEKLFF. Together with reference TRBV18 and TRBJ1-4, the CDR3 gives the full variable domain: NAGVMQNPRHLVRRRGQEARLRCSPMKGHSHVYWYRQLPEEGLKFMVYLQKENIIDESGMPKERFSAEFPKEGPSILRIQQVVRGDSAAYFCASSPQRGAATNEKLFFGSGTQLSVL.

V is TRBV11-2 and J is TRBJ1-2; tentatively, D is TRBD1 (5 bases). From germline, CDR1 is SGHAT and CDR2 FQNNGV. The ends were cut back, 5 bases at V and 4 bases at J, with 14 bases in the middle. The CDR3 covers 14 residues. The CDR3 spells CASSAGGGGYGYTF. Here the CDR3 DNA reads TGTGCCAGCAGCGCCGGGGGGGGTGGCTATGGCTACACCTTC.

The chain has TRBV18 and TRBJ1-4, with 9 bases identical to TRBD1. The CDR3 loop spans 17 amino acids. The junction had 7 bases not matched to a gene; V was cut back by 5 bases and J by 0 bases. CDR1 and CDR2 from the germline V gene are KGHSH and LQKENI. This chain's CDR3 is CASSSWTGASTNEKLFF. Written as DNA, the CDR3 is TGTGCCAGCTCATCTTGGACAGGGGCCTCAACTAATGAAAAACTGTTTTTT.

This chain connects TRBV7-3 to TRBJ1-2, with a tentative D call TRBD1 (6 bases). V dropped 5 bases and J dropped 6 bases, with 13 bases sitting between them. The CDR3 is 13 amino acids. The germline CDR1 and CDR2 sequences are SGHTA and FQGTGA. The CDR3 DNA reads TGTGCCAGCAGCCCCGGAGGGGGGGATGGCTACACCTTC. This codes for CASSPGGGDGYTF.

The chain links TRBV7-2 to TRBJ1-2; D not certain. The CDR3 length is 17 residues. The germline V gene encodes CDR1 SGHTA and CDR2 FQGNSA. V was cut by 5 bases and J by 1 base, with 20 bases left in between. CDR3 protein: CASSPRAPSTGNYGYTF. Here the CDR3 DNA reads TGTGCCAGCAGCCCGCGGGCCCCTTCTACGGGTAACTATGGCTACACCTTC.

This rearrangement joins TRBV6-5 to TRBJ2-7; 8 nucleotides align to TRBD2. The V gene end was trimmed by 6 bases and the J gene end by 5 bases; junction bases not matched to a gene: 12. Germline lookup yields CDR1 MNHEY and CDR2 SVGAGI. The CDR3 contains 15 residues. CDR3: CASRALVLAGHEQYF. The CDR3 DNA reads TGTGCCAGCAGGGCCCTTGTGCTAGCGGGCCACGAGCAGTACTTC.

The chain uses TRBV28 and TRBJ1-2; TRBD1 matches 8 bases. Germline values: CDR1 MDHEN, CDR2 SYDVKM. The CDR3 has 16 residues. Trimming cost V 8 bases and J 7 bases; bases outside gene matches: 18. The CDR3 sequence: CASGTVGQGGVGGYTF. The DNA for the CDR3 is TGTGCCAGCGGGACGGTTGGACAGGGTGGGGTGGGTGGCTACACCTTC.

The chain combines TRBV7-9 with TRBJ1-2, with 11 bases identical to TRBD1. V shed 5 bases and J 4 bases; nucleotides not matched to a gene: 6. CDR1 SEHNR and CDR2 FQNEAQ come from the germline V gene (reference sequence). The CDR3 sequence is 15 residues long. This CDR3 is CASSPGQGAVYGYTF. The CDR3 DNA follows: TGTGCCAGCAGCCCTGGACAGGGGGCCGTCTATGGCTACACCTTC.

This sequence joins TRBV10-3 and TRBJ1-5; a possible D gene is TRBD1 (6 bases). CDR3 size: 16 residues. The germline V and J ends were trimmed by 0 bases and 0 bases, with 9 bases remaining between them. The germline gives CDR1 ENHRY, CDR2 SYGVKD. The CDR3 loop reads CAISESGGLSNQPQHF. CDR3 nucleotides: TGTGCCATCAGTGAGTCGGGGGGGCTTAGCAATCAGCCCCAGCATTTT.

The CDR3 sequence: CASSPPVRGGYEQYF. DNA for the CDR3: TGTGCCAGCAGTCCACCGGTTCGGGGGGGCTACGAGCAGTACTTC. V gene TRBV28 combines with J gene TRBJ2-7; 8 bases map to TRBD2. Germline CDR1 and CDR2: MDHEN and SYDVKM. This CDR3 contains 15 residues. V shed 5 bases, J shed 3 bases, and the junction held 9 bases outside the gene matches.

V is TRBV28 and J is TRBJ2-1; 8 bases match TRBD1. The germline gives CDR1 MDHEN, CDR2 SYDVKM. The trim removed 2 bases at V and 8 bases at J, leaving 8 bases unmatched. The CDR3 contains 15 residues. CDR3 protein: CASSLGQGAVDEQFF. In DNA form, the CDR3 reads TGTGCCAGCAGTTTAGGCCAGGGGGCTGTGGATGAGCAGTTCTTC. Combining the CDR3 with reference TRBV28 and TRBJ2-1 gives the whole variable domain DVKVTQSSRYLVKRTGEKVFLECVQDMDHENMFWYRQDPGLGLRLIYFSYDVKMKEKGDIPEGYSVSREKKERFSLILESASTNQTSMYLCASSLGQGAVDEQFFGPGTRLTVL.

This chain uses TRBV18 with TRBJ2-3; TRBD2 agrees at 12 bases. CDR1 is KGHSH and CDR2 is LQKENI in the germline V gene. This CDR3 is built from 16 residues. V gave up 3 bases and J gave up 0 bases; unmatched junction bases: 1. Written as DNA, the CDR3 is TGTGCCAGCTCACCGACTAGCGGGAGTAGCACAGATACGCAGTATTTT. Its protein product is CASSPTSGSSTDTQYF.

The gene calls are TRBV2 and TRBJ1-5; a possible D gene is TRBD1 (5 bases). The V end lost 3 bases, the J end lost 3 bases, and 15 bases lay between the germline ends. This CDR3 is 16 amino acids long. Germline V lookup: CDR1 SNHLY, CDR2 FYNNEI. The CDR3 loop reads CASSEVGGTVNQPQHF. The CDR3 DNA reads TGTGCCAGCAGTGAGGTGGGAGGGACGGTCAATCAGCCCCAGCATTTT.

This rearrangement joins TRBV28 to TRBJ2-3; 15 bases match TRBD2. The CDR3 is 17 residues long. Trimming took 8 bases from V and 4 from J; bases not matched to a gene: 10. Germline V lookup: CDR1 MDHEN, CDR2 SYDVKM. The CDR3 loop reads CASSTGLAGGGADTQYF. CDR3 bases: TGTGCCAGCTCGACCGGACTAGCGGGAGGGGGGGCAGATACGCAGTATTTT. Filled out from reference TRBV28 and TRBJ2-3, the complete variable domain reads DVKVTQSSRYLVKRTGEKVFLECVQDMDHENMFWYRQDPGLGLRLIYFSYDVKMKEKGDIPEGYSVSREKKERFSLILESASTNQTSMYLCASSTGLAGGGADTQYFGPGTRLTVL.

The chain carries TRBV7-8 and TRBJ1-1; 8 positions match TRBD1. Germline V gene sequence: CDR1 SGHVS, CDR2 FQNEAQ. This CDR3 is 15 amino acids long. V lost 3 bases to trimming and J lost 4 bases; unmatched junction nucleotides: 7. CDR3: CASSFWDRMGTEAFF. In nucleotides, the CDR3 is TGTGCCAGCAGCTTTTGGGACAGGATGGGCACTGAAGCTTTCTTT. The full variable domain, in which reference TRBV7-8 and TRBJ1-1 provide the parts outside the CDR3, is GAGVSQSPRYKVAKRGQDVALRCDPISGHVSLFWYQQALGQGPEFLTYFQNEAQLDKSGLPSDRFFAERPEGSVSTLKIQRTQQEDSAVYLCASSFWDRMGTEAFFGQGTRLTVV.

The chain has TRBV5-8 and TRBJ2-7; 11 bases line up with TRBD2. V was pared by 1 base and J by 0 bases, with 9 bases of the junction left unmatched. This CDR3 contains 18 residues. CDR1 SGHTS and CDR2 YDEGEE come from the germline V gene. This chain's CDR3 is CASSLPPGLAVPSYEQYF. CDR3 sequence (DNA): TGTGCCAGCAGCTTGCCCCCGGGACTAGCGGTCCCCTCCTACGAGCAGTACTTC.

The chain links TRBV27 to TRBJ2-5; TRBD2 agrees at 8 bases. The CDR3 has 13 residues. Losses at the gene ends were 6 bases for V and 11 bases for J; bases not matched to a gene: 11. Germline-derived CDR1 and CDR2 are MNHEY and SMNVEV (reference sequence). The CDR3 bases are TGTGCCAGCAGGGTCGGGGGGGGTAGGGAGCAGTACTTC. Amino acid sequence: CASRVGGGREQYF.

The chain uses TRBV30 and TRBJ2-1; D possibly corresponds to TRBD2 (5 bases). With 2 bases removed from V and 1 base from J, the gap between germline ends came to 6 bases. The CDR3 extends over 13 amino acids. Per the germline V gene, CDR1 is GTSNPN and CDR2 is SVGIG (reference sequence). Here the CDR3 DNA reads TGTGCCTGGAGTACGGGATCCTACAATGAGCAGTTCTTC. Protein product: CAWSTGSYNEQFF.

V gene TRBV10-3 combines with J gene TRBJ1-1; 7 positions match TRBD1. Per germline, CDR1 ENHRY and CDR2 SYGVKD. This CDR3 contains 11 residues. V dropped 10 bases and J dropped 7; count of bases not matched to a gene: 6. CDR3 residues: CATQTGDEAFF. DNA for the CDR3: TGTGCCACCCAAACAGGGGATGAAGCTTTCTTT.

The V call is TRBV6-1, the J call TRBJ2-7, with 7 bases identical to TRBD2. Losses at the gene ends were 7 bases for V and 2 bases for J; bases not matched to a gene: 11. The CDR3 runs 15 residues. Germline loops: CDR1 MNHNS, CDR2 SASEGT. The CDR3 reads CASNPRRGSTYEQYF. The CDR3 region has the DNA TGTGCCAGCAACCCTAGGCGGGGGAGTACCTACGAGCAGTACTTC.

The sample holds a few counts of this clone. This chain links TRBV2 with TRBJ2-5; 7 bases agree with TRBD1. Germline-derived CDR1 and CDR2 are SNHLY and FYNNEI. V gave up 6 bases and J gave up 4 bases; unmatched junction bases: 5. The CDR3 runs 13 residues. This CDR3 is CASSPGTVETQYF. The CDR3 DNA reads TGTGCCAGCAGCCCCGGGACAGTAGAGACCCAGTACTTC.

The chain employs TRBV30 and TRBJ2-7, with TRBD1 matching 8 bases. Germline V gives CDR1 GTSNPN, CDR2 SVGIG (reference sequence). The V gene end was trimmed by 4 bases and the J gene end by 3 bases; junction bases not matched to a gene: 2. The CDR3 covers 12 residues. The CDR3 DNA follows: TGTGCCTGGACAGGACAGGGCTACGAGCAGTACTTC. Translating it yields CAWTGQGYEQYF.

The chain employs TRBV7-8 and TRBJ2-2; no firm D call. Per the germline V gene, CDR1 is SGHVS and CDR2 is FQNEAQ. CDR3 length equals 13 residues. Trimming stripped 0 bases from V and 7 bases from J, with 6 bases between. CDR3 bases: TGTGCCAGCAGCTTAGCGGTGAGCGGGGAGCTGTTTTTT. Translated, it gives CASSLAVSGELFF.

The chain employs TRBV30 and TRBJ2-7; D is unclear. Trimming cost V 0 bases and J 0 bases, with 9 bases left between them. The CDR3 extends over 14 amino acids. In germline, CDR1 is GTSNPN, CDR2 SVGIG (reference sequence). The CDR3 nucleotides are TGTGCCTGGAGTGTTACACCTGTCTCCTACGAGCAGTACTTC. Translated: CAWSVTPVSYEQYF.

This chain links TRBV23-1 with TRBJ1-1, with D possibly matching TRBD1 (5 bases). TRBV23-1 is an ORF, and what it does is uncertain. Trimming pared 2 bases from V and 1 base from J, leaving 14 bases between. The CDR3 extends over 16 amino acids. CDR3 loop: CASSQGLGRGNTEAFF. CDR3 nucleotides: TGCGCCAGCAGTCAAGGACTGGGGCGGGGGAACACTGAAGCTTTCTTT.